The present T cell receptor beta chain was sequenced within a study of CD8+ T cells in alopecia areata. Study-wide context: Patients in the treated group were given tofacitinib by mouth, 5 to 10 mg twice a day. Study outcomes and limitations: Lesional scalp, especially alopecia totalis/universalis, showed higher clonality than normal scalp.

The treatment is: oral pan-JAK inhibitor, 5-10 mg twice daily. Collection of lesional scalp punch biopsies and peripheral blood was performed in alopecia areata patients. It was cDNA, reverse transcribed from extracted RNA, that served as the sequencing template. Some clones are missing from TCRdb's copy, which holds only in-frame ones; the method was immunoSEQ multiplex PCR. This table has about 140,000 clones, approximately 86% appearing once. For this clone: The target antigen is unknown.

Trimming took 6 bases from V and 5 from J, leaving 16 bases between them. This CDR3 is 13 amino acids long. Germline CDR1 is SQVTM and CDR2 is ANQGSEA. Sequenced material: CD8+ T cells sorted from blood, taken at week 4, from a patient treated with tofacitinib. This TCR derives from a human donor with alopecia areata. This chain links TRBV29-1 with TRBJ1-1; no clear D gene. This CDR3 reads CSVHFGVGTEAFF. CDR3 sequence (DNA): TGCAGCGTCCACTTTGGGGTCGGAACTGAAGCTTTCTTT. The full variable domain, completed using reference TRBV29-1 and TRBJ1-1, is SAVISQKPSRDICQRGTSLTIQCQVDSQVTMMFWYRQQPGQSLTLIATANQGSEATYESGFVIDKFPISRPNLTFSTLTVSNMSPEDSSIYLCSVHFGVGTEAFFGQGTRLTVV.